Below, one T cell receptor beta chain is given with its context. The target of this receptor is not known. Base qualities are not recorded, but no much larger clone differs from it by a single base. In the prospective study, participants were roughly 18 to 95 years old, resided in about two dozen geographic areas of the United States, and were enrolled through a virtual design. To assign participants to cohorts, the prospective study relied on clinical history that participants themselves reported in a screening survey and a study questionnaire. ImmuneRACE Cohort 3 recovered participants were defined by two consecutive negative NP/OP PCR tests, healthcare professional clearance, or symptom resolution. Each participant in the prospective study had whole blood, serum and a nasopharyngeal or oropharyngeal swab collected by mobile phlebotomists. Prospective study participants could optionally give additional blood draws and questionnaires over an approximately 2-month period. Prospective study blood samples were shipped either frozen or at room temperature before DNA extraction.

This specimen comes from a study of blood T cell repertoires in COVID-19 (dated by TCRdb to about 2020). For context, the study as a whole: Collaborator samples came from the United States, Italy and Spain and covered acute and convalescent phases of COVID-19. Nearly every sample came with metadata listing a de-identified subject ID, COVID-19 status, age in years and sex. Samples were obtained from the ongoing ImmuneRACE study (first 160 participants) and from over 1,000 subjects provided by 6 global collaborators. The repertoires were made available in a free public database intended to serve as a resource for research on the immune response to SARS-CoV-2. HLA class I and class II types, where available, came from metadata supplied by the sample provider rather than from assay-based typing. The dataset comprised deeply sampled blood TCRbeta repertoires from subjects exposed to, actively infected with, or recovered from COVID-19. The prospective study material was composed of cDNA or gDNA derived from T cells, B-cell-depleted T cells, or PBMCs. What the authors observed across the whole study: The quantity of clinical and demographic metadata differed by source and by participant and was supplied without curation.

TCRbeta CDR3 regions were amplified from genomic DNA by means of the immunoSEQ Assay, a bias-controlled multiplex PCR. Per the original workflow: The number of nucleated cells in each sample was estimated by amplification of reference gene primers within the assay. To quantify the absolute abundance of each unique TCRbeta CDR3 rearrangement, sequence reads were collapsed and filtered. For each sample, productive Simpson clonality was calculated as the square root of Simpson's diversity index over productive rearrangements. TCRdb mirrors the immuneACCESS table, restricted to in-frame sequences. Some clones are absent from its copies; in checked studies, under half trace to an unresolved V gene, and the reason for the others is unknown. That table supplies the V and J calls and clone size; D and trimming were determined from the DNA. The sample table records approximately 440,000 clones; 90% of these occur just once. The ten largest clones add up to about 0.6% of the sample.

This sequence originates from a man between 18 and 35 years old who had recovered from COVID-19. The sample comprised PBMCs or T cells enriched from blood (not recorded which).

The CDR3 sequence is CAWVRGGTATEAFF. The DNA reads as follows: TGTGCCTGGGTTCGGGGGGGGACGGCCACTGAAGCTTTCTTT. The rearrangement joined TRBV30 to TRBJ1-1; tentative D gene TRBD1, with 5 bases matching. From its cysteine to its phenylalanine, the CDR3 spans 14 amino acids. Only the CDR3 region is kept as DNA, spanning 42 bases read in frame from base 1. V drops 5 bases and J drops 4 bases, leaving 17 bases in between. Taken from the germline V gene (reference sequence), the CDR1 and CDR2 loops are GTSNPN and SVGIG.